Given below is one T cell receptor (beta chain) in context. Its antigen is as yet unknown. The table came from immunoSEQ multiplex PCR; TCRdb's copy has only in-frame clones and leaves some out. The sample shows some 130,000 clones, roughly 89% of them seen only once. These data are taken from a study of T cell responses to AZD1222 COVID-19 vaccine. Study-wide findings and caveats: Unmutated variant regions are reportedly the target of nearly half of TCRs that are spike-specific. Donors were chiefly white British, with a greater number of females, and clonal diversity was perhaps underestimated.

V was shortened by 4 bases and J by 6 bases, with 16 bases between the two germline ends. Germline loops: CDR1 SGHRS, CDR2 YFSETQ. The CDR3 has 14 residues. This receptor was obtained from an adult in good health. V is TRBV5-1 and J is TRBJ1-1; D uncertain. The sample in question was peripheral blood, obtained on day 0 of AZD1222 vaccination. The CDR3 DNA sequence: TGCGCCAGCAGCCTGGGGAGTGGTGGGGCTGAAGCTTTCTTT. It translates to CASSLGSGGAEAFF.